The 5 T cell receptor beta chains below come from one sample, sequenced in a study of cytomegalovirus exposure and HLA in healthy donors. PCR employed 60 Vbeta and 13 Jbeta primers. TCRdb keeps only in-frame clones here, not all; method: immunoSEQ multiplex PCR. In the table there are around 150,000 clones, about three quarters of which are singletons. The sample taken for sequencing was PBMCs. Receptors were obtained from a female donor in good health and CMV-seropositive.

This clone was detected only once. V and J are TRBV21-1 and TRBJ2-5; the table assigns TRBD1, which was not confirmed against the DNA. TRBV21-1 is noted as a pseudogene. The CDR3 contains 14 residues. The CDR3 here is CASTIKGVSETQYF. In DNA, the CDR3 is TGTGCCAGCACCATAAAGGGGGTTTCAGAGACCCAGTACTTC.

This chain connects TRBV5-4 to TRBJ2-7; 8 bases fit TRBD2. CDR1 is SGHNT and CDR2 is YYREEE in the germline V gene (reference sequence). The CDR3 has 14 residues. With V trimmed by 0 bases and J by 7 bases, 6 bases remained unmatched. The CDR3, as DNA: TGTGCCAGCAGCTTGGCGGGAGGGATGGGGGAGCAGTACTTC. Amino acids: CASSLAGGMGEQYF.

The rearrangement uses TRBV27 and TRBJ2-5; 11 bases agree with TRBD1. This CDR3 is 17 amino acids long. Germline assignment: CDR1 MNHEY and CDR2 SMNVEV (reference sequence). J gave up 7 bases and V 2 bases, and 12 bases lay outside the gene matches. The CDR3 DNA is TGTGCCAGCAGTTTACTGGGTTCGGACAGGGGGCTTGGGACCCAGTACTTC. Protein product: CASSLLGSDRGLGTQYF.

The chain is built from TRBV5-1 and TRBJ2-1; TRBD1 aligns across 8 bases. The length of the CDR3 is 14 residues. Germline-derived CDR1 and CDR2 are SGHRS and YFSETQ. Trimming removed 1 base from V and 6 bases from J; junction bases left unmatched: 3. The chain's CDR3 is CASSLQGASNEQFF. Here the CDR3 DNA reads TGCGCCAGCAGCTTGCAGGGGGCCAGCAATGAGCAGTTCTTC.

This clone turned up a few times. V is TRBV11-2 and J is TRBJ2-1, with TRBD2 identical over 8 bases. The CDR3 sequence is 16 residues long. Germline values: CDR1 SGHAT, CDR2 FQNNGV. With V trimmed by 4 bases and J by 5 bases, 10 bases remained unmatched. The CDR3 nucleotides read TGTGCCAGCAGCTCCGGACCGGGACTAGGGAACAATGAGCAGTTCTTC. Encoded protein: CASSSGPGLGNNEQFF.